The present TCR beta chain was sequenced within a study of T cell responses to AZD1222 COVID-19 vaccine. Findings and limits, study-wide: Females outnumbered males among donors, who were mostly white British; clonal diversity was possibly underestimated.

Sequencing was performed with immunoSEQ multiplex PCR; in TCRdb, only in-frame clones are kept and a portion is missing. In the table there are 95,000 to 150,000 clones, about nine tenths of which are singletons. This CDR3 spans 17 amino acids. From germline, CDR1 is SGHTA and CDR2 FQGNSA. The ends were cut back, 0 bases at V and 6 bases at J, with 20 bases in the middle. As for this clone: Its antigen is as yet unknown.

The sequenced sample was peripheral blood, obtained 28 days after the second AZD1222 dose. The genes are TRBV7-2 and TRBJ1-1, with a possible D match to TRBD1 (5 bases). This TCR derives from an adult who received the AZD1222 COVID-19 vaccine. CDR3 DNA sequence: TGTGCCAGCAGCTTAGCACCGAGGGGCACCTCCAAGCCTGAAGCTTTCTTT. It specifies CASSLAPRGTSKPEAFF.